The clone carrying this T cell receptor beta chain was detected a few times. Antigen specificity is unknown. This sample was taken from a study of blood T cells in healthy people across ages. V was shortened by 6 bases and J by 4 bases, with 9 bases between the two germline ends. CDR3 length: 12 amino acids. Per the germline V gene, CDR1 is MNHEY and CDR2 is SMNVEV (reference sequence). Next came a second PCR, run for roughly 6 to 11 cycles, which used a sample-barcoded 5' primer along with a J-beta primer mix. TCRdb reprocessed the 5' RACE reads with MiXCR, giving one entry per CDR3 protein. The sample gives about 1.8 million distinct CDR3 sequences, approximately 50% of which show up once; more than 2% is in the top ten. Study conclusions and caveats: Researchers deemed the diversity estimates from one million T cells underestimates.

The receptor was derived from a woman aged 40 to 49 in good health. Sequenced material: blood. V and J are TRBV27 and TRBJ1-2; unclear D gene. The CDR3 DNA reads TGTGCCAGCAGGCGAGGGATCTATGGCTACACCTTC. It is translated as CASRRGIYGYTF.